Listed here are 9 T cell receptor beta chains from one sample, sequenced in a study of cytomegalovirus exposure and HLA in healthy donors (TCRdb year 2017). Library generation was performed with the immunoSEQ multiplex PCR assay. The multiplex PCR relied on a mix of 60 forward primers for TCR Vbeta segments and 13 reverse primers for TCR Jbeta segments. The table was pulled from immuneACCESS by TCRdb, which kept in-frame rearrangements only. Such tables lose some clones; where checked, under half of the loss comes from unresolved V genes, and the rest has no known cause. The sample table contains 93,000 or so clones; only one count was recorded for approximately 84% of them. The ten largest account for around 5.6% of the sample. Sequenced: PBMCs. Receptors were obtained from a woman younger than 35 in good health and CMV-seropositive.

The CDR3 reads CASSSSVYEQYF. The CDR3 DNA is TGTGCCAGCAGTTCCTCTGTCTACGAGCAGTACTTC. The V call is TRBV28, the J call TRBJ2-7; unclear D gene. This CDR3 is built from 12 residues. Germline V gene sequence: CDR1 MDHEN, CDR2 SYDVKM. Between the trimmed V and J ends, which lost 4 bases and 3 bases, there was a span of 7 bases. The full variable domain, with the rest looked up from reference TRBV28 and TRBJ2-7, is DVKVTQSSRYLVKRTGEKVFLECVQDMDHENMFWYRQDPGLGLRLIYFSYDVKMKEKGDIPEGYSVSREKKERFSLILESASTNQTSMYLCASSSSVYEQYFGPGTRLTVT.

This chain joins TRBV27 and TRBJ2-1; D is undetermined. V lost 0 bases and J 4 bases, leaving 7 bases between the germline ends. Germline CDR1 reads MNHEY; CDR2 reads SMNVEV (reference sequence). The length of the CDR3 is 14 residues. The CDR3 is CASSLSSPYNEQFF. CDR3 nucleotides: TGTGCCAGCAGTTTATCCTCCCCTTACAATGAGCAGTTCTTC.

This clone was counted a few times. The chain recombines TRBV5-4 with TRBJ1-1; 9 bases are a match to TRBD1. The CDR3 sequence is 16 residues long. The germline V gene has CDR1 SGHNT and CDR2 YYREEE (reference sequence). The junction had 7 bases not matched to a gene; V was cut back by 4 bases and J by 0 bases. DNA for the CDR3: TGTGCCAGCAGCGTAGGACAGGGGATGATGAACACTGAAGCTTTCTTT. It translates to CASSVGQGMMNTEAFF.

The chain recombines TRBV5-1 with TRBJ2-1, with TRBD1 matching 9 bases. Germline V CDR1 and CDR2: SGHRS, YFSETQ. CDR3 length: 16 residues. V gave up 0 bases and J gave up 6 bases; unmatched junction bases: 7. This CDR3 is CASSLGHRGLFNEQFF. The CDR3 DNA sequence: TGCGCCAGCAGCTTGGGCCACAGGGGGCTGTTCAATGAGCAGTTCTTC.

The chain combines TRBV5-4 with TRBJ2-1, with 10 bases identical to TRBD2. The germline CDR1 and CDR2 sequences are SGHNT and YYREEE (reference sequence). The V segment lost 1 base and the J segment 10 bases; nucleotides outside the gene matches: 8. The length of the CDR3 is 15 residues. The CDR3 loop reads CASSLMGTSVEEQFF. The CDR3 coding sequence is TGTGCCAGCAGCTTGATGGGGACTAGCGTCGAGGAGCAGTTCTTC.

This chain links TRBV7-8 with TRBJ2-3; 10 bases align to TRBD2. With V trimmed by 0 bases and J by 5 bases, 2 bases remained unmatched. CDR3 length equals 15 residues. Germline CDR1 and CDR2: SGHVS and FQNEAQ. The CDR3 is CASSLALAGEDTQYF. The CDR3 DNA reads TGTGCCAGCAGCTTAGCCCTAGCGGGAGAAGATACGCAGTATTTT.

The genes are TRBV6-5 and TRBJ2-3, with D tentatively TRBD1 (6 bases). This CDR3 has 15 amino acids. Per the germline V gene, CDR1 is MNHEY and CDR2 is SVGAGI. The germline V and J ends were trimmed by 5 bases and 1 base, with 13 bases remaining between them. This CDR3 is CASSNEQGRTDTQYF. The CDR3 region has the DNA TGTGCCAGCAGTAACGAACAGGGTCGCACAGATACGCAGTATTTT.

The CDR3 spells CAWSVKVRTEAFF. DNA for the CDR3: TGTGCCTGGAGTGTAAAAGTACGGACTGAAGCTTTCTTT. This rearrangement joins TRBV30 to TRBJ1-1; D unclear. V gave up 0 bases and J gave up 5 bases, with 10 bases separating them. Germline values: CDR1 GTSNPN, CDR2 SVGIG (reference sequence). The CDR3 totals 13 residues.

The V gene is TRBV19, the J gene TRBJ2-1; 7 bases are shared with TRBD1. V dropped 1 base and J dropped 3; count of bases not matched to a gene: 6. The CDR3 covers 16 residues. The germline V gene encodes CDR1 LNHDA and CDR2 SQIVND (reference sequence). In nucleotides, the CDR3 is TGTGCCAGTAGTATAGGCAGAGGGGGCGGCTACAATGAGCAGTTCTTC. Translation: CASSIGRGGGYNEQFF.